The 17 T cell receptor beta chains below come from one sample, sequenced in a study of post-analysis software for immune sequencing data. These receptors have no identified antigens. Points from the study as a whole: A handful of TRBV segments were significantly more frequent in patients than in controls. TRBV5-6, TRBV5-1 and TRBV20-1 were among these segments.

Unique-molecular-identifier-tagged TCR beta cDNA libraries were used. TCRdb re-derived calls from the PCR reads in MiXCR, one entry per CDR3 protein. The table lists roughly 870,000 distinct CDR3 sequences, 53% of them singletons. The specimen was blood. These receptors originate from a girl aged 10-17 years with multiple sclerosis.

This clonotype showed up just a few times. The chain combines TRBV7-9 with TRBJ2-7; 10 nucleotides match TRBD1. Germline V gives CDR1 SEHNR, CDR2 FQNEAQ (reference sequence). V lost 6 bases to trimming and J lost 2 bases; unmatched junction nucleotides: 10. This CDR3 comprises 16 residues. CDR3 nucleotide sequence: TGTGCCAGCAGACCCTCCTTCGGGACAGGGGCCTACGAGCAGTACTTC. This gives the protein CASRPSFGTGAYEQYF. The full variable domain, in which reference TRBV7-9 and TRBJ2-7 provide the parts outside the CDR3, is DTGVSQNPRHKITKRGQNVTFRCDPISEHNRLYWYRQTLGQGPEFLTYFQNEAQLEKSRLLSDRFSAERPKGSFSTLEIQRTEQGDSAMYLCASRPSFGTGAYEQYFGPGTRLTVT.

In this sample, this clonotype turned up a few times. The chain has TRBV3-1 and TRBJ2-1; no definite D call. Per the germline V gene, CDR1 is LGHDT and CDR2 is YNNKEL (reference sequence). V was cut by 1 base and J by 10 bases, with 14 bases left in between. The CDR3 runs 14 residues. The CDR3 spells CASSQGGLVDEQFF. CDR3 nucleotides: TGTGCCAGCAGCCAAGGGGGTCTGGTGGACGAGCAGTTCTTC.

There are a few counts of this clonotype. The V call is TRBV20-1, the J call TRBJ2-3, with TRBD2 matching 9 bases. Looked up from germline, CDR1 is DFQATT and CDR2 is SNEGSKA (reference sequence). Germline trimming cut 6 bases from V and 3 bases from J; bases unmatched to any gene: 10. The CDR3 runs 15 residues. The CDR3 loop reads CSATFGGRATDTQYF. DNA for the CDR3: TGCAGTGCAACCTTTGGCGGGAGGGCAACAGATACGCAGTATTTT.

A few counts support this clonotype. The rearrangement links TRBV2 to TRBJ2-4; 8 bases map to TRBD1. Trimming took 2 bases from V and 8 from J; bases not matched to a gene: 11. The CDR3 is 16 residues long. Germline CDR1 is SNHLY and CDR2 is FYNNEI. For the CDR3, the DNA is TGTGCCAGCAGTGAAAGATTGCGGCAGGGGGCAGACATTCAGTACTTC. It codes for CASSERLRQGADIQYF.

This clonotype was observed a handful of times. V is TRBV6-6 and J is TRBJ2-5; possibly TRBD1 for D (6 bases). The last part of the DNA fits TRBJ2-7 better; the J call may be wrong. The germline V gene has CDR1 MNHNY and CDR2 SVGAGI (reference sequence). CDR3 length: 13 amino acids. The CDR3 loop reads CASSDSRGYEQYF. CDR3 bases: TGTGCCAGCTCGGACAGCCGTGGCTACGAGCAGTACTTC.

CDR3 DNA sequence: TGCGCCAGCAGCCGAGCGGGACTAGCGGGAGGGCGCACCGGGGAGCTGTTTTTT. Its translation: CASSRAGLAGGRTGELFF. This chain uses TRBV4-1 with TRBJ2-2; 16 positions agree with TRBD2. V trimming: 4 bases; J trimming: 4 bases; junction bases outside the gene matches: 6. Per germline, CDR1 MGHRA and CDR2 YSYEKL. The CDR3 has 18 residues.

This clonotype has a handful of counts. The rearrangement uses TRBV10-3 and TRBJ2-7; 14 bases match TRBD2. The end of the DNA aligns better with TRBJ2-5, so the J call may be wrong. The CDR3 runs to 15 residues. CDR1 and CDR2 from the germline V gene are ENHRY and SYGVKD. The CDR3, as DNA: TGTGCCGCCAGGACTAGCGGGAGGTCGGGAGAGACCCAGTACTTC. This translates into CAARTSGRSGETQYF.

The gene calls are TRBV20-1 and TRBJ1-4; tentatively, D is TRBD1 (6 bases). This CDR3 has 13 amino acids. Germline V gene sequence: CDR1 DFQATT, CDR2 SNEGSKA (reference sequence). V dropped 2 bases and J dropped 4 bases, with 8 bases sitting between them. The CDR3 DNA is TGCAGTGCTAGACAGGGGTTTAATGAAAAACTGTTTTTT. The encoded protein is CSARQGFNEKLFF.

Only a few counts were recorded for this clonotype. The chain uses TRBV10-3 and TRBJ2-7; 13 bases line up with TRBD2. V shed 4 bases and J 6 bases; nucleotides not matched to a gene: 6. The CDR3 has 15 residues. Germline values: CDR1 ENHRY, CDR2 SYGVKD. CDR3 sequence: CAISGTGTSGAEQYF. The CDR3 region has the DNA TGTGCCATCAGTGGCACCGGGACTAGCGGGGCCGAGCAGTACTTC.

This CDR3 is CASSQSQRAPFDEQYF. The DNA of the CDR3 is TGCGCCAGCAGCCAATCTCAACGAGCGCCTTTCGACGAGCAGTACTTC. The V call is TRBV4-1, the J call TRBJ2-7; D gene unclear. The CDR3 loop spans 16 amino acids. Germline values: CDR1 MGHRA, CDR2 YSYEKL. Trimming cost V 2 bases and J 5 bases, with 19 bases left between them.

The V call is TRBV27, the J call TRBJ2-7; D unresolved. The CDR3 loop spans 14 amino acids. V shed 2 bases and J shed 3 bases, with 11 bases lying between them. Germline V gene sequence: CDR1 MNHEY, CDR2 SMNVEV (reference sequence). CDR3 protein: CASSLLPGSYEQYF. CDR3 coding DNA: TGTGCCAGCAGTTTACTGCCGGGCAGCTACGAGCAGTACTTC.

V and J are TRBV5-1 and TRBJ2-7, with D perhaps TRBD2 (6 bases). Trimming took off 5 bases at V and 2 bases at J, with 11 bases between the two ends. The germline CDR1 and CDR2 sequences are SGHRS and YFSETQ. This CDR3 has 13 residues. This chain's CDR3 is CASRGGVTYEQYF. The CDR3, as DNA: TGCGCCAGCAGAGGCGGGGTAACCTACGAGCAGTACTTC.

V is TRBV16 and J is TRBJ2-1; the D is unclear. Germline-derived CDR1 and CDR2 are KGHSY and FQNENV. This CDR3 spans 13 amino acids. V was clipped by 0 bases and J by 10 bases, with 10 bases between them. The CDR3 is CASSQSAGYEQFF. The CDR3 DNA reads as TGTGCCAGCAGCCAATCCGCCGGGTACGAGCAGTTCTTC. Using reference TRBV16 and TRBJ2-1 for the parts outside the CDR3, the full variable domain is GEEVAQTPKHLVRGEGQKAKLYCAPIKGHSYVFWYQQVLKNEFKFLISFQNENVFDETGMPKERFSAKCLPNSPCSLEIQATKLEDSAVYFCASSQSAGYEQFFGPGTRLTVL.

This chain connects TRBV9 to TRBJ2-7; 12 nucleotides align to TRBD2. Trimming at V came to 3 bases and at J to 4 bases, leaving 5 bases not matched to a gene. This CDR3 has 15 amino acids. The germline CDR1 and CDR2 sequences are SGDLS and YYNGEE. CDR3 region: CASSATSGGSYEQYF. CDR3 in DNA: TGTGCCAGCAGCGCCACTAGCGGGGGGTCATACGAGCAGTACTTC.

This CDR3 is CASSLAYGGTSYNEQFF. The CDR3 bases are TGTGCCAGCAGCTTAGCGTACGGGGGAACCTCCTACAATGAGCAGTTCTTC. The rearrangement uses TRBV7-9 and TRBJ2-1; D is possibly TRBD2 (6 bases). CDR1 SEHNR and CDR2 FQNEAQ come from the germline V gene (reference sequence). This CDR3 has 17 amino acids. The V end was cut by 0 bases, the J end by 0 bases, with 12 bases between.

The chain links TRBV9 to TRBJ2-7, with 9 positions matching TRBD2. The CDR3 totals 15 residues. Germline lookup yields CDR1 SGDLS and CDR2 YYNGEE. The J segment lost 4 bases and the V segment lost 4 bases, leaving 9 bases of the junction unmatched. The CDR3, as DNA: TGTGCCAGCAGCCCCAGGGTAGCGGGAGTTTACGAGCAGTACTTC. It specifies CASSPRVAGVYEQYF.

This chain connects TRBV20-1 to TRBJ2-3; TRBD1 aligns across 11 bases. The trim removed 5 bases at V and 2 bases at J, leaving 3 bases unmatched. Germline loops: CDR1 DFQATT, CDR2 SNEGSKA (reference sequence). The CDR3 totals 14 residues. CDR3 sequence: CSAGDRGNTDTQYF. As DNA, the CDR3 is TGCAGTGCTGGGGACAGGGGGAACACAGATACGCAGTATTTT.